The sequence of this T cell receptor (beta chain) was determined in a study of read filtering for tumor transcriptome and immune sequencing. Looking at the study overall: Whole-transcriptome libraries were prepared after DNase treatment.

The CDR3 region is 9 residues in length, termini included. Sampling of bone marrow took place during active disease in every patient. This clonotype was seen repeatedly, ten times or more. In this CDR3 the conserved last residue, phenylalanine or tryptophan, is missing, so a read error is likely. It is unclear where the CDR3 begins or ends on the DNA, so no DNA is shown, and the CDR3 is as TCRdb lists it. The library was built from about 400 ng RNA with molecular barcoded adaptors for alpha/delta and beta/gamma chains. TCRdb redid the calling of the reads with MiXCR, one entry per CDR3 protein. The sample gives tens of thousands of distinct CDR3 sequences, about an eighth of which show up once; roughly two fifths is in the top ten.

The clonotype was recovered from a donor at least 40 years old with multiple myeloma. The specimen sequenced was a population of CD138-negative cells sorted from bone marrow. The chain recombines TRBV23-1 with TRBJ2-1; the table gives TRBD1 as D, unverified against the DNA. TRBV23-1 carries the ORF label, with uncertain function. CDR3 region: CASSPDRAT.